This TCR beta chain originates from a study of OX40 agonist ivuxolimab in advanced cancers. The wider study: Patients took ivuxolimab, an agonistic anti-OX40 (CD134) antibody.

The V end lost 6 bases, the J end lost 0 bases, and 2 bases lay between the germline ends. The CDR3 covers 11 residues. From germline, CDR1 is MNHNY and CDR2 SVGAGI (reference sequence). No patient had autoimmune disease or received systemic immunosuppression. Sequencing was performed with immunoSEQ multiplex PCR; in TCRdb, only in-frame clones are kept and a portion is missing. The table records approximately 60,000 clones, approximately 90% of them present only once. This TCR came from an adult with an advanced solid tumor such as melanoma, head and neck, liver or kidney cancer. The material was CD4+ or CD8+ T cells sorted from blood, obtained in a trial of the OX40 agonist ivuxolimab. This chain connects TRBV6-6 to TRBJ1-1; D gene unclear. Here the CDR3 DNA reads TGTGCCAGCAGGATGAACACTGAAGCTTTCTTT. Its protein is CASRMNTEAFF.